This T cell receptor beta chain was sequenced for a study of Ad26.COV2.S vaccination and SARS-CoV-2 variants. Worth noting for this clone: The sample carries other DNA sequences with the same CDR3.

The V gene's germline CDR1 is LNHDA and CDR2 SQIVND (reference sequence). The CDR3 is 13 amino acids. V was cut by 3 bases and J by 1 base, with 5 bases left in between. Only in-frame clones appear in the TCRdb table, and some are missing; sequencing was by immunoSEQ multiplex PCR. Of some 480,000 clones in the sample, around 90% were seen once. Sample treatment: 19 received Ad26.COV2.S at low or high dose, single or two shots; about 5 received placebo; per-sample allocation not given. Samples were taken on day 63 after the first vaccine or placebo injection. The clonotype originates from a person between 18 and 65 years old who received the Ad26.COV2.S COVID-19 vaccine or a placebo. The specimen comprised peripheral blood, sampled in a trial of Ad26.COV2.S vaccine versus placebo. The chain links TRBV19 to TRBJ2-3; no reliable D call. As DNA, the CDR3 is TGTGCCAGTAGTATCCCGGGCACAGATACGCAGTATTTT. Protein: CASSIPGTDTQYF.